These 2 T cell receptor beta chains were sequenced from one sample in a study of blood T cell repertoires in COVID-19. Some clones are missing from TCRdb's copy, which holds only in-frame ones; the method was immunoSEQ multiplex PCR. Of about 400,000 clones listed, 88% are singletons. Sample: PBMCs or T cells enriched from blood (not recorded which). These receptors originate from a woman aged 40 to 49 with acute COVID-19.

This clone was picked up one time. This chain joins TRBV5-1 and TRBJ2-2; tentatively, D is TRBD1 (6 bases). The CDR3 length is 15 residues. V lost 4 bases and J lost 0, with 10 bases in between. Germline CDR1 reads SGHRS; CDR2 reads YFSETQ. The CDR3, as DNA: TGCGCCAGCAGCGCGGACAGTCCGAACACCGGGGAGCTGTTTTTT. Amino acid sequence: CASSADSPNTGELFF.

The rearrangement links TRBV30 to TRBJ1-5, with TRBD1 matching over 7 bases. CDR3 length equals 15 residues. The junction had 9 bases not matched to a gene; V was cut back by 0 bases and J by 7 bases. Germline V CDR1 and CDR2: GTSNPN, SVGIG (reference sequence). CDR3 sequence (DNA): TGTGCCTGGAGTGTATCGTTGAGGGGGCTCCAGCCCCAGCATTTT. Residues: CAWSVSLRGLQPQHF. Drawing the rest from reference TRBV30 and TRBJ1-5, the complete variable domain is SQTIHQWPATLVQPVGSPLSLECTVEGTSNPNLYWYRQAAGRGLQLLFYSVGIGQISSEVPQNLSASRPQDRQFILSSKKLLLSDSGFYLCAWSVSLRGLQPQHFGDGTRLSIL.